This entry is about one T cell receptor (beta chain). The antigen is unknown. Clones were sequenced by immunoSEQ multiplex PCR, and TCRdb holds only the in-frame ones, with some missing. The top ten clones hold about 0.11% of a sample with fewer than 700,000 clones, 95% of them seen once. CD8 cells classed as naive were CD45RO-negative and positively selected for CCR7, excluding terminally differentiated effector memory CD45RA+ cells. The donors were all Caucasian adults (living in Nashville, Tennessee). The entry originates in a study of shared clonotypes between healthy human individuals. V was pared by 2 bases and J by 4 bases, with 6 bases between. This CDR3 is 13 amino acids long. Germline lookup yields CDR1 SGHRS and CDR2 YFSETQ. Study results and caveats: Represented diversity (both genetic and exposure-history) was limited by the small number of donors.

The clonotype comes from a woman aged 25 to 39 in good health. This sequence joins TRBV5-1 and TRBJ1-4; D is unclear. The specimen sequenced was naive CD8+ T cells sorted from blood. This CDR3 is CASSFSFNEKLFF. CDR3 DNA: TGCGCCAGCAGCTTCAGCTTTAATGAAAAACTGTTTTTT.